The 20 T cell receptor beta chains listed next were all sequenced from one sample in a study of beta chain features in type 1 diabetes. Investigators reverse transcribed all isolated RNA, so they sequenced expressed TCRB transcripts. Clones were sequenced by immunoSEQ multiplex PCR, and TCRdb holds only the in-frame ones, with some missing. This table holds about 44,000 clones, 65% to 70% found once. Points from the study as a whole: In every one of the four CD4+ subsets, TCRB CDR3s were moderately but significantly shorter in Type 1 diabetes patients.

Antigen specificity for these receptors is unknown. The specimen was Tregs from blood. The receptor set was obtained from a woman aged 18-30 years with type 1 diabetes.

This clone appeared a few times. The V and J genes are TRBV7-6 and TRBJ2-3, with D tentatively TRBD1 (5 bases). V was cut by 5 bases and J by 0 bases, with 15 bases left in between. In germline, CDR1 is SGHVS, CDR2 FNYEAQ. The length of the CDR3 is 16 residues. The chain's CDR3 is CASSERQTSSTDTQYF. The DNA for the CDR3 is TGTGCCAGCAGCGAAAGACAGACTTCTAGCACAGATACGCAGTATTTT.

The chain has TRBV4-3 and TRBJ2-5; TRBD2 aligns across 8 bases. The CDR3 is 15 amino acids. CDR1 is LGHNA and CDR2 is YSLEER in the germline V gene. Trimming removed 4 bases from V and 5 bases from J; junction bases left unmatched: 9. The CDR3 sequence is CASSPQRESGETQYF. The CDR3 DNA reads as TGCGCCAGCAGCCCTCAGCGGGAGAGTGGGGAGACCCAGTACTTC.

The chain carries TRBV7-2 and TRBJ2-7; D uncertain. The CDR3 extends over 13 amino acids. Germline V lookup: CDR1 SGHTA, CDR2 FQGNSA. Trimming left V 5 bases short and J 6 bases short, with 14 bases between. The CDR3 sequence is CASSQRRVLEQYF. The CDR3 DNA sequence: TGTGCCAGCAGCCAGCGACGGGTACTCGAGCAGTACTTC.

This chain links TRBV5-1 with TRBJ2-2, with D unclear. There are 11 residues in the CDR3. Germline assignment: CDR1 SGHRS and CDR2 YFSETQ. The V end was cut by 7 bases, the J end by 2 bases, with 3 bases between. This chain's CDR3 is CASGNTGELFF. Here the CDR3 DNA reads TGCGCCAGCGGCAACACCGGGGAGCTGTTTTTT.

The V gene is TRBV21-1, the J gene TRBJ2-7; the DNA was not compared with TRBD1, the D call given in the table. TRBV21-1 is a pseudogene. The CDR3 length is 14 residues. This CDR3 is CASSKEPPGHEQYF. The CDR3 nucleotides read TGTGCCAGCAGCAAAGAACCCCCTGGCCACGAGCAGTACTTC.

This chain links TRBV14 with TRBJ2-5, with D maybe TRBD1 (5 bases). Germline V gene sequence: CDR1 SGHDN, CDR2 FVKESK. The CDR3 totals 15 residues. Trimming took 1 base from V and 1 from J, leaving 10 bases between them. The CDR3 loop is CASSQGQSIQETQYF. The CDR3, as DNA: TGTGCCAGCAGCCAAGGACAGTCCATCCAAGAGACCCAGTACTTC.

This clone came up a few times. CDR3 loop: CASSLEAVVEKLFF. CDR3 nucleotide sequence: TGTGCCAGCAGTTTGGAAGCGGTTGTGGAAAAACTGTTTTTT. The genes are TRBV28 and TRBJ1-4; D is undetermined. Germline CDR1 reads MDHEN; CDR2 reads SYDVKM. Trimming took 3 bases from V and 8 from J, leaving 13 bases between them. The CDR3 extends over 14 amino acids. The entire variable domain, with the rest obtained from reference TRBV28 and TRBJ1-4, is as follows: DVKVTQSSRYLVKRTGEKVFLECVQDMDHENMFWYRQDPGLGLRLIYFSYDVKMKEKGDIPEGYSVSREKKERFSLILESASTNQTSMYLCASSLEAVVEKLFFGSGTQLSVL.

To note about this clone: The same CDR3 also results from other DNA sequences found in this sample. The chain links TRBV7-6 to TRBJ1-4; a possible D gene is TRBD1 (6 bases). The CDR3 consists of 14 residues. In germline, CDR1 is SGHVS, CDR2 FNYEAQ. The V end lost 5 bases, the J end lost 8 bases, and 15 bases lay between the germline ends. The CDR3 reads CASSRSTGTEKLFF. The CDR3 DNA reads TGTGCCAGCAGCCGGTCGACCGGGACAGAAAAACTGTTTTTT.

The sample holds a few counts of this clone. This chain links TRBV7-2 with TRBJ2-7, with D unresolved. Deletions cut 2 bases from V and 6 bases from J, with 8 bases between. The CDR3 is 12 amino acids. From germline, CDR1 is SGHTA and CDR2 FQGNSA. CDR3 sequence (DNA): TGTGCCAGCAGCTTAATAGCTGGCGAGCAGTACTTC. This codes for CASSLIAGEQYF.

The chain joins TRBV9 to TRBJ2-7, with D possibly matching TRBD1 (6 bases). Looked up from germline, CDR1 is SGDLS and CDR2 is YYNGEE. This CDR3 is built from 16 residues. V was trimmed by 3 bases and J by 0 bases, leaving 16 bases between them. CDR3 coding DNA: TGTGCCAGCAGCGAGGGGGACATAGAGCGCTCCTACGAGCAGTACTTC. Amino acid sequence: CASSEGDIERSYEQYF. Supplemented by reference TRBV9 and TRBJ2-7, the full variable domain reads DSGVTQTPKHLITATGQRVTLRCSPRSGDLSVYWYQQSLDQGLQFLIQYYNGEERAKGNILERFSAQQFPDLHSELNLSSLELGDSALYFCASSEGDIERSYEQYFGPGTRLTVT.

The chain carries TRBV27 and TRBJ2-5, with 7 bases aligning to TRBD1. V was pared by 6 bases and J by 5 bases, with 12 bases of the junction left unmatched. Germline CDR1 MNHEY, CDR2 SMNVEV (reference sequence). CDR3 size: 15 residues. CDR3 loop: CASRARTGLIETQYF. The DNA of the CDR3 is TGTGCCAGCAGGGCCAGGACAGGACTTATTGAGACCCAGTACTTC.

This chain links TRBV5-1 with TRBJ2-5; 7 bases line up with TRBD2. Germline lookup yields CDR1 SGHRS and CDR2 YFSETQ. This CDR3 region has 15 residues. Germline trimming cut 3 bases from V and 3 bases from J; bases unmatched to any gene: 8. As DNA, the CDR3 is TGCGCCAGCAGCTACCCCTCTCGGGGGGAAGAGACCCAGTACTTC. It encodes CASSYPSRGEETQYF. Looking up the rest from reference TRBV5-1 and TRBJ2-5 gives the full variable domain: KAGVTQTPRYLIKTRGQQVTLSCSPISGHRSVSWYQQTPGQGLQFLFEYFSETQRNKGNFPGRFSGRQFSNSRSEMNVSTLELGDSALYLCASSYPSRGEETQYFGPGTRLLVL.

The chain recombines TRBV12-5 with TRBJ2-2, with a weak D call TRBD1 (5 bases). With 0 bases removed from V and 5 bases from J, the gap between germline ends came to 13 bases. The CDR3 has 16 residues. Germline lookup yields CDR1 LGHNT and CDR2 FRNRAP. CDR3 loop: CASGLVLGAGTGELFF. The DNA for the CDR3 is TGTGCTAGTGGTTTGGTACTTGGGGCAGGGACCGGGGAGCTGTTTTTT.

The chain carries TRBV7-9 and TRBJ2-7; 7 bases match TRBD1. Germline CDR1 is SEHNR and CDR2 is FQNEAQ (reference sequence). V lost 6 bases, J lost 3 bases, and 2 bases stayed unmatched. This CDR3 has 12 amino acids. The CDR3 sequence is CASRGTDYEQYF. The CDR3 bases are TGTGCCAGCAGGGGGACAGACTACGAGCAGTACTTC.

This clone was observed once. The J gene is TRBJ2-4, the V gene TRBV7-2, with no clear D. The V gene lost 5 bases and the J gene lost 9 bases, with 14 bases spanning the gap. From germline, CDR1 is SGHTA and CDR2 FQGNSA. The CDR3 loop spans 13 amino acids. CDR3 protein: CASSLQRPVIQYF. The DNA of the CDR3 is TGTGCCAGCAGCCTACAGAGACCAGTCATTCAGTACTTC.

This clone came up a few times. The chain links TRBV4-3 to TRBJ2-7; 8 positions agree with TRBD2. V dropped 0 bases and J dropped 7; count of bases not matched to a gene: 8. The CDR3 spans 15 residues. Germline V CDR1 and CDR2: LGHNA, YSLEER. In DNA, the CDR3 is TGCGCCAGCAGCCAAGAGGCCGGGAGGGCGGGGGAGCAGTACTTC. It translates to CASSQEAGRAGEQYF.

The V gene is TRBV7-8, the J gene TRBJ2-5; TRBD2 matches at 11 bases. The CDR3 contains 15 residues. Germline V gene data show CDR1 as SGHVS and CDR2 as FQNEAQ. V was pared by 5 bases and J by 2 bases, with 4 bases of the junction left unmatched. Here the CDR3 reads CASSRLAGKQETQYF. CDR3 sequence (DNA): TGTGCCAGCAGCCGACTAGCGGGGAAACAAGAGACCCAGTACTTC. The complete variable domain, with remaining parts taken from reference TRBV7-8 and TRBJ2-5, reads GAGVSQSPRYKVAKRGQDVALRCDPISGHVSLFWYQQALGQGPEFLTYFQNEAQLDKSGLPSDRFFAERPEGSVSTLKIQRTQQEDSAVYLCASSRLAGKQETQYFGPGTRLLVL.

Only a few counts were recorded for this clone. The V and J genes are TRBV11-2 and TRBJ2-7; maybe TRBD2 (6 bases). Per the germline V gene, CDR1 is SGHAT and CDR2 is FQNNGV. With 5 bases removed from V and 1 base from J, the gap between germline ends came to 12 bases. This CDR3 comprises 14 residues. CDR3 nucleotides: TGTGCCAGCAGCCCCTCGGGACTTTCCTACGAGCAGTACTTC. Its translation: CASSPSGLSYEQYF.

The chain couples TRBV4-3 to TRBJ2-1; TRBD2 agrees at 13 bases. Germline CDR1 reads LGHNA; CDR2 reads YSLEER. Unmatched junction bases numbered 6, after V lost 4 bases and J lost 0 bases. The CDR3 is made up of 18 amino acids. CDR3 amino acids: CASSRGLAGTDSYNEQFF. DNA for the CDR3: TGCGCCAGCAGCCGGGGACTAGCGGGGACCGACTCCTACAATGAGCAGTTCTTC.

V usage is TRBV7-2 and J usage is TRBJ2-1; TRBD1 is a possible D gene (5 bases). The V end lost 5 bases, the J end lost 1 base, and 6 bases lay between the germline ends. The CDR3 is 13 amino acids. In germline, CDR1 is SGHTA, CDR2 FQGNSA. CDR3 nucleotide sequence: TGTGCCAGCAGCCGGACATCCTACAATGAGCAGTTCTTC. Amino acid sequence: CASSRTSYNEQFF. Based on the CDR3 plus reference TRBV7-2 and TRBJ2-1, the full variable domain is GAGVSQSPSNKVTEKGKDVELRCDPISGHTALYWYRQSLGQGLEFLIYFQGNSAPDKSGLPSDRFSAERTGGSVSTLTIQRTQQEDSAVYLCASSRTSYNEQFFGPGTRLTVL.